These T cell receptor beta chains were read from a single sample in a study of cytotoxic CD8 clonotypes in ibrutinib-treated CLL. The data were produced by immunoSEQ multiplex PCR, yet TCRdb's version contains in-frame clones alone and is incomplete. The sample shows roughly 53,000 clones, roughly 50% of them seen only once. Sequencing was performed on PBMCs, taken at disease progression, from a patient treated with ibrutinib. These receptor sequences come from a human donor with chronic lymphocytic leukemia. Each CDR3 is given with its conserved first and last residue. A D gene is named only where the DNA matches it firmly. Clone size is not always given. Where it is, it says once, few, many or a class for expanded clones.

clone_size: -
v_call: TRBV4-2
cdr3_length: 17
d_call: -
j_call: TRBJ2-1
cdr3_aa: CASSQSSGANSYNEQFF
cdr3_nt: TGTGCCAGCAGCCAAAGTTCAGGGGCGAACTCCTACAATGAGCAGTTCTTC

clone_size: -
v_call: TRBV19
cdr3_length: 14
d_call: -
j_call: TRBJ1-2
cdr3_aa: CASSPLPANYGYTF
cdr3_nt: TGTGCCAGTAGTCCCCTTCCGGCCAACTATGGCTACACCTTC

clone_size: -
v_call: TRBV28
cdr3_length: 14
d_call: TRBD1
j_call: TRBJ1-2
cdr3_aa: CASSLGQALVGYTF
cdr3_nt: TGTGCCAGCAGTCTGGGACAGGCCCTGGTTGGCTACACCTTC

clone_size: -
v_call: TRBV5-1
cdr3_length: 13
d_call: -
j_call: TRBJ1-1
cdr3_aa: CASREVDNTEAFF
cdr3_nt: TGCGCCAGCAGGGAGGTCGACAACACTGAAGCTTTCTTT

clone_size: many
v_call: TRBV11-2
cdr3_length: 12
d_call: -
j_call: TRBJ2-2
cdr3_aa: CASSLNTGELFF
cdr3_nt: TGTGCCAGCAGCTTGAACACCGGGGAGCTGTTTTTT

clone_size: few
v_call: TRBV28
cdr3_length: 12
d_call: -
j_call: TRBJ1-2
cdr3_aa: CASTPANYGYTF
cdr3_nt: TGTGCCAGCACCCCAGCCAACTATGGCTACACCTTC

clone_size: -
v_call: TRBV2
cdr3_length: 12
d_call: -
j_call: TRBJ2-7
cdr3_aa: CASSPRGFEQYF
cdr3_nt: TGTGCCAGCAGCCCAAGGGGTTTCGAGCAGTACTTC

clone_size: -
v_call: TRBV9
cdr3_length: 15
d_call: -
j_call: TRBJ2-3
cdr3_aa: CASSVLAGNTDTQYF
cdr3_nt: TGTGCCAGCAGCGTATTAGCCGGAAACACAGATACGCAGTATTTT

clone_size: -
v_call: TRBV28
cdr3_length: 14
d_call: TRBD1
j_call: TRBJ2-4
cdr3_aa: CASSPSDRGNIQYF
cdr3_nt: TGTGCCAGCAGTCCCTCCGACAGGGGTAACATTCAGTACTTC

clone_size: -
v_call: TRBV4-2
cdr3_length: 13
d_call: -
j_call: TRBJ2-2
cdr3_aa: CASSQEGPGELFF
cdr3_nt: TGTGCCAGCAGCCAAGAAGGCCCCGGGGAGCTGTTTTTT

clone_size: once
v_call: TRBV13
cdr3_length: 17
d_call: -
j_call: TRBJ1-4
cdr3_aa: CASSLRGGLPTNEKLFF
cdr3_nt: TGTGCCAGCAGCTTAAGGGGAGGACTGCCAACTAATGAAAAACTGTTTTTT

clone_size: -
v_call: TRBV4-1
cdr3_length: 15
d_call: TRBD1
j_call: TRBJ2-7
cdr3_aa: CASSQSWTGGDEQYF
cdr3_nt: TGCGCCAGCAGCCAAAGTTGGACAGGGGGGGACGAGCAGTACTTC

clone_size: -
v_call: TRBV5-1
cdr3_length: 11
d_call: -
j_call: TRBJ2-1
cdr3_aa: CASRGPAETFF
cdr3_nt: TGCGCCAGCAGGGGTCCGGCAGAAACGTTCTTC

clone_size: -
v_call: TRBV5-1
cdr3_length: 14
d_call: TRBD1
j_call: TRBJ2-7
cdr3_aa: CASSRQGSWYEQYF
cdr3_nt: TGCGCCAGCAGCAGACAGGGGAGTTGGTACGAGCAGTACTTC

clone_size: -
v_call: TRBV10-1
cdr3_length: 14
d_call: TRBD2
j_call: TRBJ2-2
cdr3_aa: CARNSGRATGELFF
cdr3_nt: TGCGCCAGAAATAGCGGGAGGGCCACCGGGGAGCTGTTTTTT

clone_size: few
v_call: TRBV27
cdr3_length: 15
d_call: -
j_call: TRBJ2-7
cdr3_aa: CASSPGIRGLHEQYF
cdr3_nt: TGTGCCAGCAGCCCCGGTATCCGGGGGTTACACGAGCAGTACTTC